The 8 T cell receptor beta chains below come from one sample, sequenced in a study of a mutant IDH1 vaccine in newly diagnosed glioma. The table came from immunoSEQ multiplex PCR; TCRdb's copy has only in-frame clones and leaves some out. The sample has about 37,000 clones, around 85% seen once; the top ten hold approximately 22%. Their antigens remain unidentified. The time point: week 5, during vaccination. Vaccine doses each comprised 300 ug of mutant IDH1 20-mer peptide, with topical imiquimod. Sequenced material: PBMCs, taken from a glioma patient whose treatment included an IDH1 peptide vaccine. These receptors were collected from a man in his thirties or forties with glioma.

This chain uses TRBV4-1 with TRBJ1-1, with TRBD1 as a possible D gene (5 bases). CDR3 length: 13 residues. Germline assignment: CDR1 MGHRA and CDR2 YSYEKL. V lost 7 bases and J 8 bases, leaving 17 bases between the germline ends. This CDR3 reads CASMAGGGIEAFF. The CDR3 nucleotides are TGCGCCAGCATGGCGGGGGGGGGTATAGAAGCTTTCTTT.

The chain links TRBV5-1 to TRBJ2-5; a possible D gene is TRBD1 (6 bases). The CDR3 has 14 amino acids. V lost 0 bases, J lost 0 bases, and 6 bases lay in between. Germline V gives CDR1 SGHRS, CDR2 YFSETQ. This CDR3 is CASSLGTDQETQYF. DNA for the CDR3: TGCGCCAGCAGCTTGGGGACAGACCAAGAGACCCAGTACTTC.

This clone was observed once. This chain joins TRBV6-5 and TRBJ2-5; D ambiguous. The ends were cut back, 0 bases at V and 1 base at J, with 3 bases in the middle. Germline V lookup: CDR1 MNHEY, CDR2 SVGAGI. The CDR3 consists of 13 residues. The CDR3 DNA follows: TGTGCCAGCAGTTACTCAGGCCAAGAGACCCAGTACTTC. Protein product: CASSYSGQETQYF.

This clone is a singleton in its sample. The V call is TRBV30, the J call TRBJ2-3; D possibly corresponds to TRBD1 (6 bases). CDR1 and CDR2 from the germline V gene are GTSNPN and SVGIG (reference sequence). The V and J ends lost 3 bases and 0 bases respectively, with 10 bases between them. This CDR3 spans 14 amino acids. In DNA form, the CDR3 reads TGTGCCTGGAGCTTCAGGGGAAGCACAGATACGCAGTATTTT. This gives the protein CAWSFRGSTDTQYF.

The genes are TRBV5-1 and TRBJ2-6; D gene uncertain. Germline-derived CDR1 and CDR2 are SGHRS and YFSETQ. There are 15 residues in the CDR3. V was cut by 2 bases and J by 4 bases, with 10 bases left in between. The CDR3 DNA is TGCGCCAGCAGCTTAGCTTCCCCCGGGGCCAACGTCCTGACTTTC. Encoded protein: CASSLASPGANVLTF.

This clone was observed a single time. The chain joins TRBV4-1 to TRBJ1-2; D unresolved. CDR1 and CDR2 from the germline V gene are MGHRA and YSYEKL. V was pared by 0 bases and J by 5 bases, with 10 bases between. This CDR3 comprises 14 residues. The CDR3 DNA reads TGCGCCAGCAGCCAAGATTCACCGTTATATGGCTACACCTTC. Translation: CASSQDSPLYGYTF.

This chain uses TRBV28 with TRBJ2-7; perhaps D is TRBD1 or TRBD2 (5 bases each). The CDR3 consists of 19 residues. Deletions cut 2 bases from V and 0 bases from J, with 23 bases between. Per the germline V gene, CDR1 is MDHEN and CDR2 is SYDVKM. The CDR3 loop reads CASSLKRGSPRQHSYEQYF. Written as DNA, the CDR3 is TGTGCCAGCAGTTTAAAGAGGGGATCCCCCCGACAGCACTCCTACGAGCAGTACTTC.

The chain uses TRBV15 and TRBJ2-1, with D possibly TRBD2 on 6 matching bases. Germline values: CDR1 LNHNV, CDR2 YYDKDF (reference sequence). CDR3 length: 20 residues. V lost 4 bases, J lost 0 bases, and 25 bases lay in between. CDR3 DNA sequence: TGTGCCACCAGCAACGATTTCTGGGACTTCCAATCGAGCTCCTACAATGAGCAGTTCTTC. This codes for CATSNDFWDFQSSSYNEQFF. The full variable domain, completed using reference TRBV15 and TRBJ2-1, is DAMVIQNPRYQVTQFGKPVTLSCSQTLNHNVMYWYQQKSSQAPKLLFHYYDKDFNNEADTPDNFQSRRPNTSFCFLDIRSPGLGDTAMYLCATSNDFWDFQSSSYNEQFFGPGTRLTVL.